This T cell receptor beta chain was recorded in a study of cytomegalovirus exposure and HLA in healthy donors. Study-wide results and caveats: Among the CMV-associated chains, three were confirmed in vitro as specific for CMV antigens. Presence/absence analysis assumed near-uniform sequencing depth across donors.

On this clone: Its antigen is still unknown.

The CDR3 length is 16 residues. V was shortened by 4 bases and J by 3 bases, with 17 bases between the two germline ends. CDR1 and CDR2 from the germline V gene are LGHNA and YNFKEQ. A multiplex PCR was run with 60 Vbeta primers and 13 Jbeta primers. The assay was immunoSEQ multiplex PCR, and TCRdb's table has in-frame clones only and misses some. Found here are a few hundred thousand clones, more than 60% of them singletons; the top ten hold under 0.25%. This rearrangement joins TRBV4-2 to TRBJ2-3; possible D gene TRBD1, 5 bases. The sample taken for sequencing was PBMCs. This TCR derives from a girl aged 2 to 10 in good health and CMV-seronegative. The DNA of the CDR3 is TGTGCCAGCAGCCCCATTAATGCAGGGAATACAGATACGCAGTATTTT. Its protein is CASSPINAGNTDTQYF.